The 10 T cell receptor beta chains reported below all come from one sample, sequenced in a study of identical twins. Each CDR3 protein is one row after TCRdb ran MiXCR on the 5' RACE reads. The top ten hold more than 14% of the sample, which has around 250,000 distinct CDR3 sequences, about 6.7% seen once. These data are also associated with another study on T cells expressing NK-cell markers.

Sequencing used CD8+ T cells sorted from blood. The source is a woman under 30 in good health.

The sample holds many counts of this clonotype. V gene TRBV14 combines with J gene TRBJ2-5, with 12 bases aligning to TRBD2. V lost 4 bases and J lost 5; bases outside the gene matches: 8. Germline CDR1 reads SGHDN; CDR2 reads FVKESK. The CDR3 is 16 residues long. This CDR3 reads CASSRRTSGDEETQYF. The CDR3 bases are TGTGCCAGCAGCCGCCGGACTAGCGGGGATGAGGAGACCCAGTACTTC.

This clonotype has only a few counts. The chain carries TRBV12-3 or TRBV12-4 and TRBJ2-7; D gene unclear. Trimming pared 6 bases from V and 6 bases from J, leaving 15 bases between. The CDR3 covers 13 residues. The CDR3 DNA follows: TGTGCCAGCAGCCTATCAGTTTCGGGCGAGCAGTACTTC. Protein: CASSLSVSGEQYF.

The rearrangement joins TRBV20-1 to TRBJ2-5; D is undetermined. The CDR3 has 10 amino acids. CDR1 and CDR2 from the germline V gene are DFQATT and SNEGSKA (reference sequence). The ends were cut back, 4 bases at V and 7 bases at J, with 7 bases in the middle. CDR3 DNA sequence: TGCAGTGCTATATCCGGGACCCAGTACTTC. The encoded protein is CSAISGTQYF.

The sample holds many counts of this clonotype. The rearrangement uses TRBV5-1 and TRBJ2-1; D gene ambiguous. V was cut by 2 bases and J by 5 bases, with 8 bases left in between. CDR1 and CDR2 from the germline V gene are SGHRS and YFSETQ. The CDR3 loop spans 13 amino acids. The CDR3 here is CASSLPPHNEQFF. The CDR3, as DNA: TGCGCCAGCAGCTTACCCCCTCACAATGAGCAGTTCTTC. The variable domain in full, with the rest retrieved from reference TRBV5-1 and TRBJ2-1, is KAGVTQTPRYLIKTRGQQVTLSCSPISGHRSVSWYQQTPGQGLQFLFEYFSETQRNKGNFPGRFSGRQFSNSRSEMNVSTLELGDSALYLCASSLPPHNEQFFGPGTRLTVL.

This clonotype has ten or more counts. The CDR3 nucleotides read TGTGCCAGCAGCTCCTTACTAGGGCTTAGGGAGACCCAGTACTTC. This encodes CASSSLLGLRETQYF. The J gene is TRBJ2-5, the V gene TRBV7-2, with D possibly TRBD2 on 5 matching bases. Trimming removed 4 bases from V and 5 bases from J, with 17 bases in between. Germline V CDR1 and CDR2: SGHTA, FQGNSA. The CDR3 spans 15 residues. Based on the CDR3 plus reference TRBV7-2 and TRBJ2-5, the full variable domain is GAGVSQSPSNKVTEKGKDVELRCDPISGHTALYWYRQSLGQGLEFLIYFQGNSAPDKSGLPSDRFSAERTGGSVSTLTIQRTQQEDSAVYLCASSSLLGLRETQYFGPGTRLLVL.

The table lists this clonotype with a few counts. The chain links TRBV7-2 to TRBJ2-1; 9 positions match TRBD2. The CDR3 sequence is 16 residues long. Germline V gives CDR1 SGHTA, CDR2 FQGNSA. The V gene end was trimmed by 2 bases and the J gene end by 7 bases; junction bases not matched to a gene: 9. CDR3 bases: TGTGCCAGCAGCTTATCTGCGGGGGGGCTAAGGAATGAGCAGTTCTTC. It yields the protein CASSLSAGGLRNEQFF.

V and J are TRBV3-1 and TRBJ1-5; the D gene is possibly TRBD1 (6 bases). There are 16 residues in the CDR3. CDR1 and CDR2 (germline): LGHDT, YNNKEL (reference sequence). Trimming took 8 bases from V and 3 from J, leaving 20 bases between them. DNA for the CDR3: TGTGCCAGCCTAAGATACAGGGCCGGGCTCAATCAGCCCCAGCATTTT. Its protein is CASLRYRAGLNQPQHF. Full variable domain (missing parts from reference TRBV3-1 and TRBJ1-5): DTAVSQTPKYLVTQMGNDKSIKCEQNLGHDTMYWYKQDSKKFLKIMFSYNNKELIINETVPNRFSPKSPDKAHLNLHINSLELGDSAVYFCASLRYRAGLNQPQHFGDGTRLSIL.

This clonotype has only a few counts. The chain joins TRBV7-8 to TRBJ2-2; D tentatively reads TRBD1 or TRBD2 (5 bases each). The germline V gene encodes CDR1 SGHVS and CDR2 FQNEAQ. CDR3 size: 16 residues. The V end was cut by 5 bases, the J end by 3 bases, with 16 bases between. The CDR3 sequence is CASSADRLGDTGELFF. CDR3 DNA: TGTGCCAGCAGCGCGGATAGGTTGGGGGACACCGGGGAGCTGTTTTTT.

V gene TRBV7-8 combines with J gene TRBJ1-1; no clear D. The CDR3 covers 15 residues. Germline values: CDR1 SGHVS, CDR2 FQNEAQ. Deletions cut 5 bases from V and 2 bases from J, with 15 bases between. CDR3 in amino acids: CASSALGGVNTEAFF. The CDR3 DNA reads TGTGCCAGCAGCGCCCTAGGCGGGGTAAACACTGAAGCTTTCTTT.

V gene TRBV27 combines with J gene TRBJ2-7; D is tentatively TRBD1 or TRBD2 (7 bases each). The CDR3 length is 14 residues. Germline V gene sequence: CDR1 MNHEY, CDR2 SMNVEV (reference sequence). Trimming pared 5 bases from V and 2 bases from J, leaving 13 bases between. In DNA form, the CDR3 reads TGTGCCAGCAGTCCAGCGGGGACAGCCTACGAGCAGTACTTC. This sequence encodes CASSPAGTAYEQYF.